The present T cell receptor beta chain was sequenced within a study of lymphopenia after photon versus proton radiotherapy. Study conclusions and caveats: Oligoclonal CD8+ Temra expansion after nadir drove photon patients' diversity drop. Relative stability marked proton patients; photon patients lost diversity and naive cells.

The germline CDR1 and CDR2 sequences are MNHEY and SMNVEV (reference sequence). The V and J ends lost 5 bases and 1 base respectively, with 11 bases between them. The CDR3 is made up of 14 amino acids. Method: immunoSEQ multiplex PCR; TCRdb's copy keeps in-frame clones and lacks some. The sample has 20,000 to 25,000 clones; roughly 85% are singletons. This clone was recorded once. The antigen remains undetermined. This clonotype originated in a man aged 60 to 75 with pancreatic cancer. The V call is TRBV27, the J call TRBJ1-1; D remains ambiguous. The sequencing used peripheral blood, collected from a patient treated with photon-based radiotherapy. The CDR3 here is CASSPYEENTEAFF. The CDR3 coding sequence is TGTGCCAGCAGTCCCTATGAGGAGAACACTGAAGCTTTCTTT.